Listed here are 9 T cell receptor beta chains from one sample, sequenced in a study of blood T cells in healthy people across ages (dated by TCRdb to about 2015). The library was built by means of 5' RACE. TCRdb names Illumina HiSeq 2500 as the instrument used. A second PCR of about 7 to 12 cycles was run with a J-beta primer mix and a sample-barcoded 5' primer. In TCRdb, the public reads were trimmed at Q25 with fastp and aligned with MiXCR, with productive beta chains retained. CDR3 protein sequences are deduplicated, and each keeps its most common genes and DNA. A total of around 1.7 million distinct CDR3 sequences appear in this sample, roughly 27% of them only once. Clones ranked in the top ten supply more than 6% of the sample. The sample comprised blood. The source is a woman aged 25 to 39 in good health.

This clonotype was recorded many times. V is TRBV12-3 or TRBV12-4 and J is TRBJ1-2; D is unresolved. This CDR3 region has 15 residues. The germline V and J ends were trimmed by 1 base and 0 bases, with 9 bases remaining between them. In DNA form, the CDR3 reads TGTGCCAGCAGTTTAGGAACAGTTGCTAACTATGGCTACACCTTC. It is translated as CASSLGTVANYGYTF.

This clonotype was counted ten times or more. This chain connects TRBV29-1 to TRBJ2-3, with 8 positions matching TRBD1. From germline, CDR1 is SQVTM and CDR2 ANQGSEA. The ends lost 7 bases at V and 5 bases at J; junction bases unmatched: 5. The CDR3 has 12 residues. CDR3 loop: CSGGQGEDTQYF. CDR3 coding DNA: TGCAGCGGAGGACAGGGTGAAGATACGCAGTATTTT.

A note on this clonotype: A much larger clone is a single base away; this may be a read error. The V call is TRBV9, the J call TRBJ2-7; D possibly corresponds to TRBD1 (6 bases). Germline V lookup: CDR1 SGDLS, CDR2 YYNGEE. V gave up 4 bases and J gave up 0 bases, with 14 bases separating them. The CDR3 sequence is 15 residues long. The CDR3 sequence: CASSIGTSLSYEQYF. The CDR3 DNA sequence: TGTGCCAGCAGCATAGGGACATCGCTCTCCTACGAGCAGTACTTC. Looking up the rest from reference TRBV9 and TRBJ2-7 gives the full variable domain: DSGVTQTPKHLITATGQRVTLRCSPRSGDLSVYWYQQSLDQGLQFLIQYYNGEERAKGNILERFSAQQFPDLHSELNLSSLELGDSALYFCASSIGTSLSYEQYFGPGTRLTVT.

This clonotype came up a few times. The chain has TRBV5-1 and TRBJ1-2; 11 bases are shared with TRBD1. From germline, CDR1 is SGHRS and CDR2 YFSETQ. Germline trimming cut 7 bases from V and 7 bases from J; bases unmatched to any gene: 21. The CDR3 totals 18 residues. CDR3 sequence reads: CASGLRWGTGGTAAGYTF. As DNA, the CDR3 is TGCGCCAGCGGCCTCCGATGGGGGACAGGGGGGACTGCGGCTGGCTACACCTTC.

V usage is TRBV9 and J usage is TRBJ2-3; D remains unclear. The CDR3 contains 15 residues. V dropped 0 bases and J dropped 3 bases, with 11 bases sitting between them. The germline V gene has CDR1 SGDLS and CDR2 YYNGEE. The CDR3, as DNA: TGTGCCAGCAGCGTAGCGTCGGTCCCTACAGATACGCAGTATTTT. Protein product: CASSVASVPTDTQYF.

This clonotype came up many times. The gene calls are TRBV4-1 and TRBJ2-7; 7 bases line up with TRBD1. The CDR3 spans 15 residues. Germline V lookup: CDR1 MGHRA, CDR2 YSYEKL. V lost 3 bases, J lost 7 bases, and 12 bases stayed unmatched. The CDR3 here is CASSQGRQGGTEQYF. The CDR3, as DNA: TGCGCCAGCAGCCAGGGGAGACAGGGTGGTACGGAGCAGTACTTC.

As to this clonotype: A much more abundant neighbour one base away suggests this may be a read error. The chain uses TRBV5-1 and TRBJ1-1, with 9 bases that match TRBD1. V dropped 7 bases and J dropped 1; count of bases not matched to a gene: 5. Per germline, CDR1 SGHRS and CDR2 YFSETQ. The CDR3 consists of 14 residues. CDR3 DNA sequence: TGCGCCAGCGGCTGGGGACAGGGGAACACTGAAGCTTTCTTT. This codes for CASGWGQGNTEAFF.

This clonotype was seen more than once but under ten times. The rearrangement joins TRBV20-1 to TRBJ1-5; weak D call: TRBD1 (6 bases). The germline V and J ends were trimmed by 5 bases and 7 bases, with 18 bases remaining between them. This CDR3 has 14 amino acids. In germline, CDR1 is DFQATT, CDR2 SNEGSKA (reference sequence). The CDR3 DNA follows: TGCAGTGCTTCGTACAGGGAGGGAGGACAGCCCCAGCATTTT. Its protein product is CSASYREGGQPQHF.

This clonotype occurred a few times. This rearrangement joins TRBV20-1 to TRBJ2-1; 8 bases fit TRBD2. The V segment lost 1 base and the J segment 8 bases; nucleotides outside the gene matches: 7. Germline V lookup: CDR1 DFQATT, CDR2 SNEGSKA (reference sequence). CDR3 length: 14 residues. The CDR3 here is CSARVSGGGDEQFF. Written as DNA, the CDR3 is TGCAGTGCTAGAGTGAGCGGGGGAGGGGATGAGCAGTTCTTC.